Reported below is one T cell receptor beta chain. This entry is derived from a study of blood T cell repertoires in COVID-19. The protocol was immunoSEQ multiplex PCR, while the TCRdb copy is restricted to in-frame clones and leaves out a portion. The data contain 300,000 to 450,000 clones, roughly 90% of them singletons. What was sequenced was PBMCs or T cells enriched from blood (not recorded which). This TCR was sampled from a woman in her thirties who had been exposed to COVID-19.

The CDR3 DNA sequence: TGTGCCAGCAGCCCCAGGGACAGGGATTGGCCCCAGCATTTT. It translates to CASSPRDRDWPQHF. The chain employs TRBV7-6 and TRBJ1-5; 9 bases are shared with TRBD1. Germline assignment: CDR1 SGHVS and CDR2 FNYEAQ. The CDR3 loop spans 14 amino acids. Trimming at V came to 5 bases and at J to 9 bases, leaving 8 bases not matched to a gene.